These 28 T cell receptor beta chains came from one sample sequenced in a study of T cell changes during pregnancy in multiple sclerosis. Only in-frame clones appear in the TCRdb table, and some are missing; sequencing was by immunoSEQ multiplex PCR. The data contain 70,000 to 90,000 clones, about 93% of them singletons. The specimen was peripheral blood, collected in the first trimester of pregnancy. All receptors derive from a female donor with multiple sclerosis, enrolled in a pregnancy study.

The CDR3 DNA follows: TGCGCCAGCAGTGGACTAGCAATAGATACGCAGTATTTT. Translating it yields CASSGLAIDTQYF. V gene TRBV10-2 combines with J gene TRBJ2-3; 7 nucleotides line up with TRBD2. Germline V gene lookup returns CDR1 WSHSY and CDR2 SAAADI. With V trimmed by 4 bases and J by 5 bases, 3 bases remained unmatched. The CDR3 is 13 residues long.

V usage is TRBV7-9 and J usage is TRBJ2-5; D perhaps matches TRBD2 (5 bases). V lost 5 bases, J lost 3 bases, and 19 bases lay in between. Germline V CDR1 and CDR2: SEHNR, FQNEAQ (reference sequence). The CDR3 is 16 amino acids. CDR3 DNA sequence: TGTGCCAGCAGCCATGGCGGGCGGACCCCCGAAGAGACCCAGTACTTC. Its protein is CASSHGGRTPEETQYF.

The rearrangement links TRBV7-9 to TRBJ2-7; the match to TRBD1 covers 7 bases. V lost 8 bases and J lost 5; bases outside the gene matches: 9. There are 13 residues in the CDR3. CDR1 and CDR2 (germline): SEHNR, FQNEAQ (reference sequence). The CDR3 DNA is TGTGCCAGCCCCCGGGACAGAAATGACGAGCAGTACTTC. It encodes CASPRDRNDEQYF.

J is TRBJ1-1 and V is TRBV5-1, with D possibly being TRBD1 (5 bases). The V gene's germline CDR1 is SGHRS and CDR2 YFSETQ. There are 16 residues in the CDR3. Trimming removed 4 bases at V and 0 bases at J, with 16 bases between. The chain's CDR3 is CASSGGDDGLNTEAFF. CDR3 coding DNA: TGCGCCAGCAGCGGGGGGGACGACGGTTTGAACACTGAAGCTTTCTTT.

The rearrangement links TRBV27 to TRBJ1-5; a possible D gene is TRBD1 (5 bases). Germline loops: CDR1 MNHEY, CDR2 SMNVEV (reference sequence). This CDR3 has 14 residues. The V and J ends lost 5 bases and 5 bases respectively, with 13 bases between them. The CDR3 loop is CASSPDRPHQPQHF. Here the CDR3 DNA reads TGTGCCAGCAGTCCCGACAGACCCCATCAGCCCCAGCATTTT.

CDR3 sequence: CASSGSYRGQSGANVLTF. For the CDR3, the DNA is TGTGCCAGCAGCGGAAGCTACAGGGGCCAATCGGGGGCCAACGTCCTGACTTTC. The gene calls are TRBV9 and TRBJ2-6; 7 bases are shared with TRBD1. The germline CDR1 and CDR2 sequences are SGDLS and YYNGEE. The V gene end was trimmed by 3 bases and the J gene end by 4 bases; junction bases not matched to a gene: 13. This CDR3 comprises 18 residues.

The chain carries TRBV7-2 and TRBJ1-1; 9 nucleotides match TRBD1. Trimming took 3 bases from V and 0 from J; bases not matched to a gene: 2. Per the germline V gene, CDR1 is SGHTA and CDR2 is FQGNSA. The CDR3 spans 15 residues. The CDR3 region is CASSFRTGVNTEAFF. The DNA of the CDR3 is TGTGCCAGCAGCTTCCGGACAGGGGTGAACACTGAAGCTTTCTTT.

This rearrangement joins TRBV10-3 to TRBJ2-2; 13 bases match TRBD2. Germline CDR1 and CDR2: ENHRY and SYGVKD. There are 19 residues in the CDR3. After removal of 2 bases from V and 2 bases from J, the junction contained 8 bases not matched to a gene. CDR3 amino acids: CAISEPPGLAGPNTGELFF. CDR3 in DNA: TGTGCCATCAGTGAGCCTCCGGGACTAGCGGGACCAAACACCGGGGAGCTGTTTTTT.

CDR3 in amino acids: CASSLGTLVHEQYF. The CDR3 DNA is TGTGCCAGCAGTTTGGGCACGCTTGTCCACGAGCAGTACTTC. The gene calls are TRBV27 and TRBJ2-7; D is unclear. The V gene's germline CDR1 is MNHEY and CDR2 SMNVEV (reference sequence). V was shortened by 3 bases and J by 5 bases, with 14 bases between the two germline ends. The CDR3 loop spans 14 amino acids.

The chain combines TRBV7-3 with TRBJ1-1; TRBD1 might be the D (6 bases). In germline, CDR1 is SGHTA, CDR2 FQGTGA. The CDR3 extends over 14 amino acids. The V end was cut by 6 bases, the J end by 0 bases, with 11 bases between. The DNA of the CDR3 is TGTGCCAGCAGTTGGACAGCCATGAACACTGAAGCTTTCTTT. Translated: CASSWTAMNTEAFF.

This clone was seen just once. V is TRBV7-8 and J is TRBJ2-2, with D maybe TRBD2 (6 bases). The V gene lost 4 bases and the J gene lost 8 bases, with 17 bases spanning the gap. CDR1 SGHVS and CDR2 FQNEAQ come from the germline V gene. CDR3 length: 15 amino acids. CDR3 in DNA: TGTGCCAGCAGCTCGGGACTGCCCCTTCCGGGGGAGCTGTTTTTT. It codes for CASSSGLPLPGELFF.

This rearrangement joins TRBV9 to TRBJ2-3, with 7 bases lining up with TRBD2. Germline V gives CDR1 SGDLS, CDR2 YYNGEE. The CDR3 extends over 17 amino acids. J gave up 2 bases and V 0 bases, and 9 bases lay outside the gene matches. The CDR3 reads CASSVEVIAGSTDTQYF. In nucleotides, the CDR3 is TGTGCCAGCAGCGTAGAAGTGATAGCGGGCTCCACAGATACGCAGTATTTT. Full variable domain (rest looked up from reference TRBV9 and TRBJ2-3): DSGVTQTPKHLITATGQRVTLRCSPRSGDLSVYWYQQSLDQGLQFLIQYYNGEERAKGNILERFSAQQFPDLHSELNLSSLELGDSALYFCASSVEVIAGSTDTQYFGPGTRLTVL.

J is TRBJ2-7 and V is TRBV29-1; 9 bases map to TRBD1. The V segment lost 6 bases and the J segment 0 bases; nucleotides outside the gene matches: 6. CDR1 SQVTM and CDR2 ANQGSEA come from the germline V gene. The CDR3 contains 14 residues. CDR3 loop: CSVADRGLSYEQYF. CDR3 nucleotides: TGCAGCGTCGCGGACAGGGGACTCTCCTACGAGCAGTACTTC.

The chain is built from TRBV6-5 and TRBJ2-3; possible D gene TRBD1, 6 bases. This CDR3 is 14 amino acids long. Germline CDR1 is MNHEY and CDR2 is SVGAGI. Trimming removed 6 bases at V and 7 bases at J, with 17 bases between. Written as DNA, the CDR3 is TGTGCCAGCAGCCCAGGGTGGGGGACAAATACGCAGTATTTT. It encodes CASSPGWGTNTQYF.

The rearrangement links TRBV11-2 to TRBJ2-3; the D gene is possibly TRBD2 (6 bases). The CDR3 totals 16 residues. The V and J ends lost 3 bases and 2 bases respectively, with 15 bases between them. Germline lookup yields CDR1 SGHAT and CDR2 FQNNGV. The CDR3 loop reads CASSFLRREVTDTQYF. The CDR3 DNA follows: TGTGCCAGCAGCTTCTTACGGCGGGAAGTCACAGATACGCAGTATTTT. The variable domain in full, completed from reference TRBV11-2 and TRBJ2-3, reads EAGVAQSPRYKIIEKRQSVAFWCNPISGHATLYWYQQILGQGPKLLIQFQNNGVVDDSQLPKDRFSAERLKGVDSTLKIQPAKLEDSAVYLCASSFLRREVTDTQYFGPGTRLTVL.

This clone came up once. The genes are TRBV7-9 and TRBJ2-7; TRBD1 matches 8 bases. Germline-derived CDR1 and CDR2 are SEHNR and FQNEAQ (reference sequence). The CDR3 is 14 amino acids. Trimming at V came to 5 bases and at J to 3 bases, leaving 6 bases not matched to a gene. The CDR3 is CASSHPDRDYEQYF. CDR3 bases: TGTGCCAGCAGCCACCCGGACAGGGACTACGAGCAGTACTTC.

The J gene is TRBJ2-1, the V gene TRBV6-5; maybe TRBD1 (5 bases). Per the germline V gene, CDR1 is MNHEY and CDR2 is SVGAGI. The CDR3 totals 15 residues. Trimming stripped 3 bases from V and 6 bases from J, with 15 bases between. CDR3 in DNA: TGTGCCAGCAGTTATACCCAGGGTGTGGGCAATGAGCAGTTCTTC. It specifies CASSYTQGVGNEQFF.

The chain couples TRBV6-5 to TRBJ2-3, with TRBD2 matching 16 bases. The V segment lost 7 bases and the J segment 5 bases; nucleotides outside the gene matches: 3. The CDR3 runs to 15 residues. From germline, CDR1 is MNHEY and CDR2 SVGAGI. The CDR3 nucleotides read TGTGCCAGCATGGGACTAGCGGGGGGGCAAGATACGCAGTATTTT. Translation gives CASMGLAGGQDTQYF.

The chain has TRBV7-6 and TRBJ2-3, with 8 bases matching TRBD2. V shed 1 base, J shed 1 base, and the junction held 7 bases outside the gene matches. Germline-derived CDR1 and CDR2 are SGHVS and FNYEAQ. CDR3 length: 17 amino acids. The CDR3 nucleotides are TGTGCCAGCAGCTTAGGGATTAGCGGGGCCCGCACAGATACGCAGTATTTT. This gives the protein CASSLGISGARTDTQYF. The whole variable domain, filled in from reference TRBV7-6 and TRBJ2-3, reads GAGVSQSPRYKVTKRGQDVALRCDPISGHVSLYWYRQALGQGPEFLTYFNYEAQQDKSGLPNDRFSAERPEGSISTLTIQRTEQRDSAMYRCASSLGISGARTDTQYFGPGTRLTVL.

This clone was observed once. CDR3 sequence (DNA): TGTGCCAGCAGCCACAGCGGGAGGGCGAACAATGAGCAGTTCTTC. It codes for CASSHSGRANNEQFF. The chain recombines TRBV9 with TRBJ2-1, with 10 bases identical to TRBD2. Germline CDR1 and CDR2: SGDLS and YYNGEE. The CDR3 is made up of 15 amino acids. Trimming took 4 bases from V and 5 from J; bases not matched to a gene: 6.

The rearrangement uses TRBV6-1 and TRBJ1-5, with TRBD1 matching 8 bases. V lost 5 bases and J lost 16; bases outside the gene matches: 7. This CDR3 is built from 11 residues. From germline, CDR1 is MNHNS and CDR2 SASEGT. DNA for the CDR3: TGTGCCAGCAGTATCGGACAGGGCGAACATTTT. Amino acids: CASSIGQGEHF.

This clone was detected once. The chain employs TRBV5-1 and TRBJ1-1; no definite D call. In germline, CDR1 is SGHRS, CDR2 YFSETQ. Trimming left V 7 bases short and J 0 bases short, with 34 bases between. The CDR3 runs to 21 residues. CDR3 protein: CASRLAGSWPKQVTVNTEAFF. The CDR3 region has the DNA TGCGCCAGCCGCCTTGCCGGGTCCTGGCCTAAACAAGTCACCGTGAACACTGAAGCTTTCTTT.

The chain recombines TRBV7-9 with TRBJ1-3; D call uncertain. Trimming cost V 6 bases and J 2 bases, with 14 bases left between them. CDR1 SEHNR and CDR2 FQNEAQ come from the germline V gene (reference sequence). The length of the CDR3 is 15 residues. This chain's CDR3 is CASRLQSLAGNTIYF. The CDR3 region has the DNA TGTGCCAGCAGGCTACAGTCGCTCGCTGGAAACACCATATATTTT.

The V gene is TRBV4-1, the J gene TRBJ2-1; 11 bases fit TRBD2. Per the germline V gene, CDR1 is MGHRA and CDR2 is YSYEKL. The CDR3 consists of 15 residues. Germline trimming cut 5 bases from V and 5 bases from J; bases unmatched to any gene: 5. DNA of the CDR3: TGCGCCAGCAGCTTTCTAGCGGGGGGAAACAATGAGCAGTTCTTC. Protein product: CASSFLAGGNNEQFF.

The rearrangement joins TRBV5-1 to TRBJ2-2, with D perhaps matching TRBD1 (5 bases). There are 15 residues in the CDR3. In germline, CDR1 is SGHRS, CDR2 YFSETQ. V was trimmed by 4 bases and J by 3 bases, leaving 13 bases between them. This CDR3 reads CASSSQGGYTGELFF. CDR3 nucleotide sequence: TGCGCCAGCAGCAGCCAGGGTGGGTACACCGGGGAGCTGTTTTTT.

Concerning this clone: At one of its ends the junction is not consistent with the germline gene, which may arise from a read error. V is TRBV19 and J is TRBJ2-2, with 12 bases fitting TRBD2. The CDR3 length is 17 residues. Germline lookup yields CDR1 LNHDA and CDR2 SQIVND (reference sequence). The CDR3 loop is CASTRLAGVPKTGELFF. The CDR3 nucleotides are TGTGCCAGTACTCGACTAGCGGGGGTGCCGAAGACCGGGGAGCTGTTTTTT.

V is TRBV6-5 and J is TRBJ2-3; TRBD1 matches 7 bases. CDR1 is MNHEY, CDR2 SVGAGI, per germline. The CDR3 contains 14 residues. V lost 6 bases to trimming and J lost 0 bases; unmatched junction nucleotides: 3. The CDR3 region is CASRPTGSTDTQYF. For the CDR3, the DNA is TGTGCCAGCAGACCGACAGGGAGCACAGATACGCAGTATTTT.

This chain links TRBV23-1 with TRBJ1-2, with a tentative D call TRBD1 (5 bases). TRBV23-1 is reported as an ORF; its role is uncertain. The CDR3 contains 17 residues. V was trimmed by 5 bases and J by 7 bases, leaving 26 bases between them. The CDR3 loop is CASSSSSPGREALGYTF. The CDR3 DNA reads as TGCGCCAGCAGTAGCTCTTCGCCAGGCAGGGAGGCGCTTGGCTACACCTTC.